This T cell receptor (beta chain) was identified during a study of technical replicates of blood from a few donors. TCRdb's copy holds only in-frame clones and misses some; the assay was immunoSEQ multiplex PCR. Of around 60,000 clones in the sample, 75% to 90% were seen once. The CDR3 has 15 residues. The germline gives CDR1 SGHNT, CDR2 YYREEE (reference sequence). Trimming took 7 bases from V and 8 from J; bases not matched to a gene: 13. The sequence came from a human donor in good health. Some clones in this sample may be carry-over from other donors' samples. The chain uses TRBV5-4 and TRBJ1-2; 11 bases are shared with TRBD1. The sequenced sample consisted of PBMCs. The CDR3 bases are TGTGCCAGCCATTGGACAGGGGGCAACTTCGGAGGCTACACCTTC. It translates to CASHWTGGNFGGYTF.